This TCR beta chain was profiled in a study of OX40 agonist ivuxolimab in advanced cancers. Clones were read by immunoSEQ multiplex PCR, and TCRdb kept only the in-frame ones, dropping some. The sample yields 35,000 to 55,000 clones, over 90% seen once. This CDR3 spans 17 amino acids. V dropped 5 bases and J dropped 5; count of bases not matched to a gene: 12. Germline V gene lookup returns CDR1 MNHEY and CDR2 SMNVEV (reference sequence). The sequence derives from an adult with an advanced solid tumor such as melanoma, head and neck, liver or kidney cancer. Sequencing used CD4+ or CD8+ T cells sorted from blood, obtained in a trial of the OX40 agonist ivuxolimab. J is TRBJ2-3 and V is TRBV27; 11 bases line up with TRBD2. This chain's CDR3 is CASSPIVSGRAKDTQYF. The CDR3 DNA follows: TGTGCCAGCAGTCCAATCGTTAGCGGGAGGGCCAAAGATACGCAGTATTTT.